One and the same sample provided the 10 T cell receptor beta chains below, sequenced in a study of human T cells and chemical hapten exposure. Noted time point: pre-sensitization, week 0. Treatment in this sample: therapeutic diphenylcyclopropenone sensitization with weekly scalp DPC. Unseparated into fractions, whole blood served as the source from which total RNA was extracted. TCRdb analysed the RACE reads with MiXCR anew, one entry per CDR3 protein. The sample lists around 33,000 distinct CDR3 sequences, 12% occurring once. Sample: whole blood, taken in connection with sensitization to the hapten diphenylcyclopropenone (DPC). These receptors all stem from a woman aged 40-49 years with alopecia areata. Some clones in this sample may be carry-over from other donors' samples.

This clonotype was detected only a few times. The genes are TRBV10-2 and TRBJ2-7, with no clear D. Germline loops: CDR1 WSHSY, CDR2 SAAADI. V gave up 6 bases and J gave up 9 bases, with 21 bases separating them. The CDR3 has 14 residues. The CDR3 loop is CASSERHLPWGQYF. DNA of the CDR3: TGCGCCAGCAGCGAACGACACCTACCGTGGGGGCAGTACTTC.

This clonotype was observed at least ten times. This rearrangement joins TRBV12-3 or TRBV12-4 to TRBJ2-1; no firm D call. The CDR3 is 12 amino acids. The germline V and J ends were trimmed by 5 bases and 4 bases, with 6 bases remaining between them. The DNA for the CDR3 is TGTGCCAGCAGTCAACGATACAATGAGCAGTTCTTC. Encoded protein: CASSQRYNEQFF.

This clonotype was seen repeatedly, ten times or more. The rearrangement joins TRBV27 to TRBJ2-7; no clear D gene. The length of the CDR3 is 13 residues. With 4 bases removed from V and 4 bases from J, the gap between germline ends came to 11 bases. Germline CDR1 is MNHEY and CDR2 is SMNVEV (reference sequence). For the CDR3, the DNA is TGTGCCAGCAGTTGGACGGAGAAATACGAGCAGTACTTC. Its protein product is CASSWTEKYEQYF.

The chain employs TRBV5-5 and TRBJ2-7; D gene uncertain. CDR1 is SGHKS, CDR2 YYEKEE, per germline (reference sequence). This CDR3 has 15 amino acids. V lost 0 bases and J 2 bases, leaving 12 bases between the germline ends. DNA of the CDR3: TGTGCCAGCAGCTTGGCCGGCAGTATAACCTACGAGCAGTACTTC. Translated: CASSLAGSITYEQYF.

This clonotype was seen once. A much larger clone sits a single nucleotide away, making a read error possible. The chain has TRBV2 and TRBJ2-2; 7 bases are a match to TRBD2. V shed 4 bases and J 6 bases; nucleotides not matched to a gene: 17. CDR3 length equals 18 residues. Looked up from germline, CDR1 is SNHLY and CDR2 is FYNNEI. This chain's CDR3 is CASSVQAPGLTGAGELFF. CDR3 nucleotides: TGTGCCAGCAGTGTTCAGGCCCCGGGACTAACGGGAGCCGGGGAGCTGTTTTTT.

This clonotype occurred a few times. The chain's CDR3 is CASSPSGRTDTQYF. In DNA form, the CDR3 reads TGTGCCAGCAGTCCGTCGGGACGTACAGATACGCAGTATTTT. V gene TRBV28 combines with J gene TRBJ2-3; perhaps D is TRBD1 or TRBD2 (5 bases each). The CDR3 extends over 14 amino acids. The germline gives CDR1 MDHEN, CDR2 SYDVKM. V lost 5 bases and J 3 bases, leaving 12 bases between the germline ends.

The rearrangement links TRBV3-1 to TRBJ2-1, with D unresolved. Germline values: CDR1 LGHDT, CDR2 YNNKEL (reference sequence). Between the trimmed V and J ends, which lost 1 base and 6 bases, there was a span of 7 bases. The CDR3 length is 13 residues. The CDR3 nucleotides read TGTGCCAGCAGCCAAGCCGGCGTCAATGAGCAGTTCTTC. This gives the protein CASSQAGVNEQFF.

The CDR3 DNA follows: TGCGCCAGCAGTGAGGCTAGCGGGGGCCCGACGTACTTC. Residues: CASSEASGGPTYF. The chain combines TRBV10-2 with TRBJ2-5, with 10 nucleotides matching TRBD2. The junction had 7 bases not matched to a gene; V was cut back by 2 bases and J by 13 bases. This CDR3 region has 13 residues. CDR1 WSHSY and CDR2 SAAADI come from the germline V gene.

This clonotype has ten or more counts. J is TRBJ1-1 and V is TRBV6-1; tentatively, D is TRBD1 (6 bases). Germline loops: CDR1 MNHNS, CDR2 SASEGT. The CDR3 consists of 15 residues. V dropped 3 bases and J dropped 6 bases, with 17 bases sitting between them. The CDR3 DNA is TGTGCCAGCAGTGAGAGGGCTCGGGGGGCCGCTGAAGCTTTCTTT. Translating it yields CASSERARGAAEAFF.

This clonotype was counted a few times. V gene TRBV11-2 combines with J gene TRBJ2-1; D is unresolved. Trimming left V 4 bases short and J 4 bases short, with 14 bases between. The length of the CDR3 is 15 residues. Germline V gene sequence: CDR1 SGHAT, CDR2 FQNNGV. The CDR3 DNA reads TGTGCCAGCAGCTCCGACACGCTAGGGTACAATGAGCAGTTCTTC. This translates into CASSSDTLGYNEQFF.